Following are 14 T cell receptor beta chains from one sample sequenced in a study of cytomegalovirus exposure and HLA in healthy donors. A multiplex PCR was run with 60 Vbeta primers and 13 Jbeta primers. Method: immunoSEQ multiplex PCR; TCRdb's copy keeps in-frame clones and lacks some. Of over 100,000 clones listed, under 10% are singletons. The sample comprised PBMCs. These receptors were collected from a woman in her forties in good health and CMV-seropositive.

The V call is TRBV6-6, the J call TRBJ1-1; a possible D gene is TRBD1 (6 bases). Germline V gene sequence: CDR1 MNHNY, CDR2 SVGAGI (reference sequence). The CDR3 totals 14 residues. The ends were cut back, 5 bases at V and 1 base at J, with 11 bases in the middle. The CDR3 DNA follows: TGTGCCAGCAGTCAAATACAGGGGAACACTGAAGCTTTCTTT. Its translation: CASSQIQGNTEAFF.

This clone was found a few times. The rearrangement uses TRBV6-5 and TRBJ2-2, with D possibly matching TRBD1 (6 bases). The CDR3 loop spans 12 amino acids. V was trimmed by 8 bases and J by 8 bases, leaving 12 bases between them. CDR1 is MNHEY, CDR2 SVGAGI, per germline. The CDR3 spells CASGPRGGELFF. The CDR3, as DNA: TGTGCCAGCGGCCCCAGGGGAGGGGAGCTGTTTTTT.

The genes are TRBV27 and TRBJ1-1; unclear D gene. CDR1 and CDR2 from the germline V gene are MNHEY and SMNVEV (reference sequence). V shed 5 bases and J shed 5 bases, with 15 bases lying between them. This CDR3 is 14 amino acids long. This CDR3 is CASSPRRMATEAFF. CDR3 in DNA: TGTGCCAGCAGTCCGCGGCGGATGGCGACTGAAGCTTTCTTT.

This clone was picked up a small number of times. The chain joins TRBV6-5 to TRBJ2-3; D uncertain. Trimming stripped 2 bases from V and 2 bases from J, with 8 bases between. Germline CDR1 and CDR2: MNHEY and SVGAGI. The CDR3 spans 14 residues. DNA of the CDR3: TGTGCCAGCAGTTACGACTTTCCCACAGATACGCAGTATTTT. Residues: CASSYDFPTDTQYF.

The rearrangement joins TRBV15 to TRBJ1-2; the D is unclear. V was cut by 0 bases and J by 4 bases, with 9 bases left in between. This CDR3 is built from 14 residues. CDR1 LNHNV and CDR2 YYDKDF come from the germline V gene (reference sequence). CDR3 nucleotides: TGTGCCACCAGCAGAGATCTGGGAGGCTATGGCTACACCTTC. It translates to CATSRDLGGYGYTF.

The chain is built from TRBV7-9 and TRBJ1-3; D is uncertain. CDR1 and CDR2 from the germline V gene are SEHNR and FQNEAQ (reference sequence). CDR3 size: 13 residues. Trimming took off 5 bases at V and 4 bases at J, with 9 bases between the two ends. The CDR3 loop reads CASSTITGNTIYF. The CDR3 region has the DNA TGTGCCAGCAGCACAATAACCGGAAACACCATATATTTT.

The chain is built from TRBV29-1 and TRBJ2-1; 11 bases map to TRBD2. CDR3 size: 18 residues. Germline V gene lookup returns CDR1 SQVTM and CDR2 ANQGSEA. Trimming cost V 4 bases and J 5 bases; bases outside gene matches: 16. The DNA for the CDR3 is TGCAGCGTTGTGGAGGCTAGCGGGGGGCTTTTAGATGACAATGAGCAGTTCTTC. It codes for CSVVEASGGLLDDNEQFF.

For the CDR3, the DNA is TGTGCCAGCAGCCTTAGCGGGGGAGGGACAGATACGCAGTATTTT. Translated: CASSLSGGGTDTQYF. The chain couples TRBV4-2 to TRBJ2-3; 9 positions match TRBD2. CDR1 and CDR2 (germline): LGHNA, YNFKEQ. After removal of 4 bases from V and 3 bases from J, the junction contained 5 bases not matched to a gene. The CDR3 is 15 residues long.

This clone has just a few counts. The chain is built from TRBV25-1 and TRBJ2-2; 7 bases agree with TRBD2. This CDR3 spans 13 amino acids. Germline V gene sequence: CDR1 MGHDK, CDR2 SYGVNS. V shed 6 bases, J shed 7 bases, and the junction held 5 bases outside the gene matches. The CDR3 bases are TGTGCCAGCAGCGACCCGGGGGGCGGGGAGCTGTTTTTT. Amino acid sequence: CASSDPGGGELFF.

This chain links TRBV2 with TRBJ2-4; 7 bases are shared with TRBD2. The V gene end was trimmed by 6 bases and the J gene end by 3 bases; junction bases not matched to a gene: 8. Germline V gives CDR1 SNHLY, CDR2 FYNNEI. The CDR3 runs 15 residues. CDR3 protein: CASSPGTTFKNIQYF. The CDR3 bases are TGTGCCAGCAGCCCCGGGACTACCTTCAAAAACATTCAGTACTTC.

This clone showed up just once. The chain employs TRBV9 and TRBJ1-1, with D possibly TRBD1 on 6 matching bases. CDR3 length: 13 amino acids. The germline V and J ends were trimmed by 1 base and 3 bases, with 7 bases remaining between them. CDR1 is SGDLS, CDR2 YYNGEE, per germline. CDR3: CASSVKGDTEAFF. The CDR3 DNA is TGTGCCAGCAGCGTAAAGGGGGACACTGAAGCTTTCTTT.

This clone was recorded a few times. This chain links TRBV5-6 with TRBJ1-6, with 9 bases aligning to TRBD1. After removal of 2 bases from V and 7 bases from J, the junction contained 7 bases not matched to a gene. The CDR3 totals 16 residues. Germline CDR1 SGHDT, CDR2 YYEEEE. The CDR3 DNA follows: TGTGCCAGCAGCTTTATCCCGGGACAGGGAAATTCACCCCTCCACTTT. It codes for CASSFIPGQGNSPLHF.

J is TRBJ2-1 and V is TRBV9, with 10 nucleotides matching TRBD2. Germline values: CDR1 SGDLS, CDR2 YYNGEE. V trimming: 0 bases; J trimming: 8 bases; junction bases outside the gene matches: 8. CDR3 size: 16 residues. The CDR3 here is CASSVVGLAGDDEQFF. The CDR3 DNA is TGTGCCAGCAGCGTAGTAGGGCTAGCGGGGGACGATGAGCAGTTCTTC.

This chain connects TRBV2 to TRBJ2-7, with D maybe TRBD1 (5 bases). Trimming cost V 6 bases and J 3 bases, with 9 bases left between them. The CDR3 is made up of 12 amino acids. Germline CDR1 and CDR2: SNHLY and FYNNEI. The DNA of the CDR3 is TGTGCCAGCAGGTCCGACAGCTACGAGCAGTACTTC. Protein sequence: CASRSDSYEQYF.